The rows below give T cell receptor beta chains drawn from one sample of a study of shared clonotypes between healthy human individuals. The assay was immunoSEQ multiplex PCR, and TCRdb's table has in-frame clones only and misses some. This table holds about 980,000 clones, more than 75% found once. The sequencing sample was made of memory CD4+ T cells sorted from blood. Every receptor here comes from a man between 18 and 35 years old in good health. Both conserved end residues are part of each CDR3. D genes are given only for firm matches. The listing skips clone size in some rows; elsewhere it reads once, few, many or a size class.

DNA | CDR3 | D | size | J | V
TGCGCCAGCAGCCAAGATCGCGGGGTAGTAGGAGAGACCCAGTACTTC | CASSQDRGVVGETQYF | NA | NA | TRBJ2-5 | TRBV4-1
TGTGCCATCAGACCGGGACAGGGGAAACCGAACACTGAAGCTTTCTTT | CAIRPGQGKPNTEAFF | TRBD1 | NA | TRBJ1-1 | TRBV10-3
TGCGCCAGCAGCTTGGGAGGGGGCGGCACTGAAGCTTTCTTT | CASSLGGGGTEAFF | TRBD1 | NA | TRBJ1-1 | TRBV5-1
TGTGCCAGCAGCTTTCAGGCAGGCGCCTTGGGCGAGCAGTACTTC | CASSFQAGALGEQYF | NA | NA | TRBJ2-7 | TRBV7-2
TGTGCCAGCAGCCGGCCAGGGGCAGATACGCAGTATTTT | CASSRPGADTQYF | NA | many | TRBJ2-3 | TRBV14
TGTGCCAGCAGCCCACAGGGAGGACTAAAAGAGACCCAGTACTTC | CASSPQGGLKETQYF | NA | NA | TRBJ2-5 | TRBV7-2
TGTGCCAGCAGTTTAGGGGTCAATCAGCCCCAGCATTTT | CASSLGVNQPQHF | NA | NA | TRBJ1-5 | TRBV7-6
TGTGCCAGCAGTCAAAGGGGGAGTGCCGGATCCTACGAGCAGTACTTC | CASSQRGSAGSYEQYF | NA | NA | TRBJ2-7 | TRBV7-2
TGTGCCTGGAGTGTAAGGGGGGTTGGAGAAAAACTGTTTTTT | CAWSVRGVGEKLFF | NA | NA | TRBJ1-4 | TRBV30
TGTGCCATCAGGAGGGGAACAGGGGATGGCGAAAAACTGTTTTTT | CAIRRGTGDGEKLFF | TRBD1 | NA | TRBJ1-4 | TRBV10-3
TGCGCCAGCAGCCCTCGACTAGCGGGCTACAATGAGCAGTTCTTC | CASSPRLAGYNEQFF | TRBD2 | NA | TRBJ2-1 | TRBV4-3